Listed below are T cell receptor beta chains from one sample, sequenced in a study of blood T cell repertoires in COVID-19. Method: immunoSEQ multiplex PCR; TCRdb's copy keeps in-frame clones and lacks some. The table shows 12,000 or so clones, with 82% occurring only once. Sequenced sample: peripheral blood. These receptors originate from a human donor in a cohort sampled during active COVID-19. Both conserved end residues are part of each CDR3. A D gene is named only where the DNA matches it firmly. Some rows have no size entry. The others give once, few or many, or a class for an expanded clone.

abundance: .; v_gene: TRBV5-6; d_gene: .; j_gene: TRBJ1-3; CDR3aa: CASSRTAGNTIYF; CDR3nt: TGTGCCAGCTCGCGGACAGCTGGAAACACCATATATTTT
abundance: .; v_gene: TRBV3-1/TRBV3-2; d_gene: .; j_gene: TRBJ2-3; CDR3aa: CASSQGMAFLGTDTQYF; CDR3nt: TGTGCCAGCAGCCAAGGCATGGCCTTCCTAGGCACAGATACGCAGTATTTT
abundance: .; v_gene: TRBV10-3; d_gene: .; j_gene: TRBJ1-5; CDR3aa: CAISEYPGEIQPQHF; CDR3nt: TGTGCCATCAGTGAGTATCCAGGGGAAATTCAGCCCCAGCATTTT
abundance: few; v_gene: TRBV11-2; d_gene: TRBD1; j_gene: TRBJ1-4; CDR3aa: CASSLAGGYEKLFF; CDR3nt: TGTGCCAGCAGCTTAGCAGGGGGCTATGAAAAACTGTTTTTT
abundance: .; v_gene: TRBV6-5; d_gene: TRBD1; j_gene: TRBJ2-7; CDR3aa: CASSYGTGRVEQYF; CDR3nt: TGTGCCAGCAGTTACGGGACAGGGAGGGTCGAGCAGTACTTC
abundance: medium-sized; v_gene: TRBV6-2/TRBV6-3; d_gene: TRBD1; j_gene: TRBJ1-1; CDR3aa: CASSYGTGSDTEAFF; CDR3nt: TGTGCCAGCAGTTACGGGACAGGGTCGGACACTGAAGCTTTCTTT
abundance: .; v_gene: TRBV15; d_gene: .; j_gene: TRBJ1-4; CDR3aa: CATSRDPKEKLFF; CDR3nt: TGTGCCACCAGCAGAGATCCCAAAGAAAAACTGTTTTTT
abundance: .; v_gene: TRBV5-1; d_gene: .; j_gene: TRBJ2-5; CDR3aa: CASSAEKETQYF; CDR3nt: TGCGCCAGCAGCGCAGAAAAAGAGACCCAGTACTTC
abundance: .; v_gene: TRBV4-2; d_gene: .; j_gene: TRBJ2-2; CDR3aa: CASSQEMAGSVVRELFF; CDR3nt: TGTGCCAGCAGCCAAGAAATGGCAGGGTCGGTGGTAAGGGAGCTGTTTTTT
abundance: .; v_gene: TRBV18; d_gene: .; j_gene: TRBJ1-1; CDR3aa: CASSPVDGSVGGAFF; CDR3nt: TGTGCCAGCTCACCCGTGGACGGGAGCGTTGGCGGAGCTTTCTTT
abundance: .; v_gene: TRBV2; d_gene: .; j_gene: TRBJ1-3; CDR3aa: CASSQPRDISGNTIYF; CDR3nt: TGTGCCAGCAGCCAACCTCGGGACATCTCTGGAAACACCATATATTTT
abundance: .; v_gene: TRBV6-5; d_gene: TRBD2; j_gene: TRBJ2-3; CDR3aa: CASSYREGTDTQYF; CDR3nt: TGTGCCAGCAGTTACAGGGAGGGGACAGATACGCAGTATTTT
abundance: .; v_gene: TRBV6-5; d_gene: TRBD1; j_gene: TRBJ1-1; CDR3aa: CASTNRGRHAEAFF; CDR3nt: TGTGCCAGCACCAACAGGGGGCGTCACGCTGAAGCTTTCTTT
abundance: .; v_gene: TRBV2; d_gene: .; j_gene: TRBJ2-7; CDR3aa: CASSDNYEQYF; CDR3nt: TGTGCCAGCAGTGACAACTACGAGCAGTACTTC
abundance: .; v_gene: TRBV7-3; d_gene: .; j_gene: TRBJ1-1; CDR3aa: CASRADSTRNTEAFF; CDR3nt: TGTGCCAGCAGAGCTGACAGCACGAGGAACACTGAAGCTTTCTTT
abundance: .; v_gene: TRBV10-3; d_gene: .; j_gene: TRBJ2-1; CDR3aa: CAISESELAANEQFF; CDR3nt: TGTGCCATCAGTGAGTCGGAATTAGCCGCAAATGAGCAGTTCTTC
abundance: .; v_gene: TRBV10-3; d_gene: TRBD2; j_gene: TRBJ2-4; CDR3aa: CAISESQGAGKNIQYF; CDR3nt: TGTGCCATCAGTGAGTCTCAGGGAGCGGGGAAAAACATTCAGTACTTC
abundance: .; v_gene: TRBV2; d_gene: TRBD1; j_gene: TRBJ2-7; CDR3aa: CASRRRQGAYEQYF; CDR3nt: TGTGCCAGCAGGCGCCGCCAGGGGGCGTACGAGCAGTACTTC
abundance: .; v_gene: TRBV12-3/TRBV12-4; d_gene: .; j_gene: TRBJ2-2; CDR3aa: CASSFYGELFF; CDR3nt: TGTGCCAGCAGCTTCTACGGGGAGCTGTTTTTT
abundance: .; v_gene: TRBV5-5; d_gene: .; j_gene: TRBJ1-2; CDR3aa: CASRPGGSLNYGYTF; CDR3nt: TGTGCCAGCAGACCGGGGGGGTCCCTTAACTATGGCTACACCTTC
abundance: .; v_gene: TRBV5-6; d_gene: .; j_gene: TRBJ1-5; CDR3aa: CASSLPDRFNQPQHF; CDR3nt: TGTGCCAGCAGCCTGCCAGACAGGTTTAATCAGCCCCAGCATTTT
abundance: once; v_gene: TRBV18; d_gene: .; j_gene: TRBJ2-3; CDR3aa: CASSPRQGADTQYF; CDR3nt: TGTGCCAGCTCACCACGGCAGGGTGCAGATACGCAGTATTTT
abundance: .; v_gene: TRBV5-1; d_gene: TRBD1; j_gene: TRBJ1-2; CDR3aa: CASSGDRGQGGYTF; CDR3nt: TGCGCCAGCAGCGGGGACAGGGGGCAAGGTGGCTACACCTTC
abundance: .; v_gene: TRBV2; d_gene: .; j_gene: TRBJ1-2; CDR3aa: CASSGGGNYGYTF; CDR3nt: TGTGCCAGCAGTGGGGGAGGTAACTATGGCTACACCTTC
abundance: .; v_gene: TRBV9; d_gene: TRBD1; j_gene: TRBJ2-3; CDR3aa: CASSRDPGQGVRAQYF; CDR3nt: TGTGCCAGCAGCAGGGACCCGGGACAGGGGGTTAGGGCGCAGTATTTT
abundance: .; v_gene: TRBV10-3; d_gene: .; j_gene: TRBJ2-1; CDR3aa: CAIGSGGYHNEQFF; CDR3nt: TGTGCCATCGGGTCTGGGGGGTACCACAATGAGCAGTTCTTC
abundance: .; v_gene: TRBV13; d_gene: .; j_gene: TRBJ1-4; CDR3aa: CASSLKQGVNEKLFF; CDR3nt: TGTGCCAGCAGCTTAAAACAGGGTGTTAATGAAAAACTGTTTTTT
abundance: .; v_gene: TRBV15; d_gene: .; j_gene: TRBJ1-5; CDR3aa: CATSPGGGNQPQHF; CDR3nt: TGTGCCACCAGCCCTGGCGGGGGAAATCAGCCCCAGCATTTT
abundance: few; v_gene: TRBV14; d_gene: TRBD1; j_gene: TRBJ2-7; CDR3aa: CASSQEGRGSEQYF; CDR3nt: TGTGCCAGCAGCCAAGAAGGCAGGGGGAGCGAGCAGTACTTC
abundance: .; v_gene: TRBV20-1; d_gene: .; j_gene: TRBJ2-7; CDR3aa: CSASVGGFSYEQYF; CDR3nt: TGCAGTGCTAGTGTGGGGGGATTCTCCTACGAGCAGTACTTC
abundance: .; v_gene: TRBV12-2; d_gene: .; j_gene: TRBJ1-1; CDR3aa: CASRLADRVSCAFF; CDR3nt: TGTGCAAGTCGCTTAGCGGACAGGGTAAGTTGCGCTTTCTTT
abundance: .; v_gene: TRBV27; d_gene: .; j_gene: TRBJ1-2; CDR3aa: CASSLSRPGVSGYTF; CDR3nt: TGTGCCAGCAGTTTATCGAGGCCAGGGGTGAGTGGCTACACCTTC
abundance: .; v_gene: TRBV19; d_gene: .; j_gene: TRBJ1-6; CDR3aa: CASVALERKHYNSPLHF; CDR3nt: TGTGCCAGCGTAGCTCTAGAACGGAAACACTATAATTCACCCCTCCACTTT
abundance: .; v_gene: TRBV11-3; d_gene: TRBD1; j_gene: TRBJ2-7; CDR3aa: CASSLGQGRNYEQYF; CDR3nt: TGTGCCAGCAGTCTCGGACAGGGAAGAAATTACGAGCAGTACTTC
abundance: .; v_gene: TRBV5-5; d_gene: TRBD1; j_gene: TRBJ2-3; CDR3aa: CASSLQGAVSDTQYF; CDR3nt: TGTGCCAGCAGCTTGCAGGGGGCTGTTTCAGATACGCAGTATTTT
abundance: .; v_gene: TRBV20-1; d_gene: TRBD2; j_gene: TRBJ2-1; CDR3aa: CSASTSGGADNEQFF; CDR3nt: TGCAGTGCTAGTACTAGCGGGGGGGCTGACAATGAGCAGTTCTTC
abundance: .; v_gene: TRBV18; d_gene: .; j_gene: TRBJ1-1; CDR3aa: CASSPPAVIETEAFF; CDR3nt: TGTGCCAGCTCACCCCCCGCGGTGATAGAAACTGAAGCTTTCTTT
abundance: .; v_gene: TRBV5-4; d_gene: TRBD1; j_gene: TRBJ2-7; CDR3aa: CASSEPPGQNFEQYF; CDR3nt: TGTGCCAGCAGCGAACCCCCGGGACAGAATTTCGAGCAGTACTTC
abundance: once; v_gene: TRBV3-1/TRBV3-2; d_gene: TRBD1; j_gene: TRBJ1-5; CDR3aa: CASSQGTGDLGQPQHF; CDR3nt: TGTGCCAGCAGCCAAGGGACAGGCGACCTCGGTCAGCCCCAGCATTTT
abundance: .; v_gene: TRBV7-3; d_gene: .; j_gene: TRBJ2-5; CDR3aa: CASSSQGLETQYF; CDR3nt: TGTGCCAGCAGCTCCCAGGGGTTAGAGACCCAGTACTTC
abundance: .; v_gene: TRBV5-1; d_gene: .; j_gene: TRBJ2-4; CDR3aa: CASSRLGSGNIQYF; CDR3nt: TGCGCCAGCAGCAGACTAGGGAGCGGAAACATTCAGTACTTC
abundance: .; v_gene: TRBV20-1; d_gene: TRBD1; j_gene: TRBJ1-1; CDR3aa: CSASQGAGSGTEAFF; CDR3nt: TGCAGTGCTAGTCAGGGGGCAGGGAGTGGCACTGAAGCTTTCTTT
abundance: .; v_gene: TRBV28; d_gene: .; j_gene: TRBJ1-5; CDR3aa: CASRGRVNQPQHF; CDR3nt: TGTGCCAGCAGGGGCAGGGTTAATCAGCCCCAGCATTTT
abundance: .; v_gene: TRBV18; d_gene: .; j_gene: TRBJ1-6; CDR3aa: CASSPSGNSPLHF; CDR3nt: TGTGCCAGCTCACCCTCGGGGAATTCACCCCTCCACTTT
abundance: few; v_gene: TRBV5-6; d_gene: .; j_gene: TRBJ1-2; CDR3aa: CASSITQGSLSGYTF; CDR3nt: TGTGCCAGCAGTATAACGCAGGGGAGTCTCTCTGGCTACACCTTC
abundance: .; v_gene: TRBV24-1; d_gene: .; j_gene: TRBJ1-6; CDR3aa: CATRGSYNSPLHF; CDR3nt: TGTGCCACCCGGGGGTCCTATAATTCACCCCTCCACTTT
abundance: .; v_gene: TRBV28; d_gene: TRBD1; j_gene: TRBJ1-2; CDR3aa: CASDRGHGLYGYTF; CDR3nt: TGTGCCAGCGACAGGGGGCACGGACTGTATGGCTACACCTTC
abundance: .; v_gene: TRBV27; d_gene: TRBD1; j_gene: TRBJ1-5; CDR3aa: CASSSYPGQGEQPQHF; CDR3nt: TGTGCCAGCAGTTCATATCCGGGACAGGGGGAACAGCCCCAGCATTTT
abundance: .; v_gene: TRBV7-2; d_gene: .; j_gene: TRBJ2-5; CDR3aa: CASSLERSGTQYF; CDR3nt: TGTGCCAGCAGCTTAGAGAGGAGCGGGACCCAGTACTTC
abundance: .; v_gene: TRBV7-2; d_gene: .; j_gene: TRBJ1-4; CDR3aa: CASGRASEKLFF; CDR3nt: TGTGCCAGCGGCAGGGCTTCTGAAAAACTGTTTTTT
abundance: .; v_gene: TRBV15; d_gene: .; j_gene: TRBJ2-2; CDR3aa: CAARSGVSRTGELFF; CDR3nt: TGTGCCGCCCGATCGGGGGTCAGTCGCACCGGGGAGCTGTTTTTT
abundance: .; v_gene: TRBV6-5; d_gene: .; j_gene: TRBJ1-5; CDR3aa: CASRKGDQPQHF; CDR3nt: TGTGCCAGCAGGAAAGGGGATCAGCCCCAGCATTTT
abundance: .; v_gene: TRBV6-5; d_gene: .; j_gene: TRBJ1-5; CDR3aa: CASTPSRDSNQPQHF; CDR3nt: TGTGCCAGCACCCCATCGAGGGATAGCAATCAGCCCCAGCATTTT
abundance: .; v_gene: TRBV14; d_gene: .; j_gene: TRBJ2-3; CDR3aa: CASSQGVLRGDTQYF; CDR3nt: TGTGCCAGCAGCCAAGGGGTTTTGAGAGGAGATACGCAGTATTTT
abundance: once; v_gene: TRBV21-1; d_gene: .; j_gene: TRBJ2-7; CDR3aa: CASSKLGGLAEISYEQYF; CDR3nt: TGTGCCAGCAGCAAATTAGGCGGACTAGCGGAAATTTCCTACGAGCAGTACTTC
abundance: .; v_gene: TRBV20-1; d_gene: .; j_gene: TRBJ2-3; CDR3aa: CSASDTSTDTQYF; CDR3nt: TGCAGTGCTAGTGACACTAGCACAGATACGCAGTATTTT
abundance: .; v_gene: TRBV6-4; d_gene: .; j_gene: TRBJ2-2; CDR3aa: CASSDFAVTGELFF; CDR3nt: TGTGCCAGCAGTGACTTCGCAGTTACCGGGGAGCTGTTTTTT
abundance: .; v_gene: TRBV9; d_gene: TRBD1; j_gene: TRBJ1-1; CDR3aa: CASSATGANTEAFF; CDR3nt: TGTGCCAGCAGCGCGACAGGGGCGAACACTGAAGCTTTCTTT
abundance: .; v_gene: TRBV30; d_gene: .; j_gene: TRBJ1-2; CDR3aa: CAWTGARYGYTF; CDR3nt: TGTGCCTGGACCGGAGCTCGCTATGGCTACACCTTC